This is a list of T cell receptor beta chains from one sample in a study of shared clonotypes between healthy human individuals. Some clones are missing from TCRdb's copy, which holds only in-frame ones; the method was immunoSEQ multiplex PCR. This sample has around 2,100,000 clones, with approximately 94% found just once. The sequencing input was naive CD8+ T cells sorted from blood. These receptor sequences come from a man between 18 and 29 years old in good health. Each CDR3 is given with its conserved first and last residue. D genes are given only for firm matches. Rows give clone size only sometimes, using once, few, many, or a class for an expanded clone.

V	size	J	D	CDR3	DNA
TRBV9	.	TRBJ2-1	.	CASSWGLYNEQFF	TGTGCCAGCAGCTGGGGACTCTACAATGAGCAGTTCTTC
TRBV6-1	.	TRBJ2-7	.	CASSDLGTYDDEQYF	TGTGCCAGCAGTGACCTCGGGACTTACGACGACGAGCAGTACTTC
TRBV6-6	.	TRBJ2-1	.	CASSTGVRSYNEQFF	TGTGCCAGCAGTACGGGGGTCCGATCCTACAATGAGCAGTTCTTC
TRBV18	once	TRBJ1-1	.	CASSPQGNTEAFF	TGTGCCAGCTCACCACAGGGAAACACTGAAGCTTTCTTT
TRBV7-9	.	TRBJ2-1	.	CASRSPGPLDEQFF	TGTGCCAGCAGGTCGCCCGGCCCTTTAGATGAGCAGTTCTTC
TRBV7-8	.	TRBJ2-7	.	CASSLHPRNYEQYF	TGTGCCAGCAGCTTACACCCCAGGAACTACGAGCAGTACTTC
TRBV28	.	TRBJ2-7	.	CASSFRGSSYEQYF	TGTGCCAGCAGTTTTCGGGGGTCCTCCTACGAGCAGTACTTC
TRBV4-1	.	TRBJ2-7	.	CASSQVYGGSNYEQYF	TGCGCCAGCAGCCAAGTCTACGGGGGCTCCAACTACGAGCAGTACTTC
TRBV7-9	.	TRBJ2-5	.	CASSLERETQYF	TGTGCCAGCAGCTTAGAAAGGGAGACCCAGTACTTC
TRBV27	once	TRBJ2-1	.	CASSLLAYNEQFF	TGTGCCAGCAGTTTACTAGCCTACAATGAGCAGTTCTTC
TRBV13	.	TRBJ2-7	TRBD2	CASSPWGGLAGGPAYEQYF	TGTGCCAGCAGCCCTTGGGGGGGACTAGCGGGAGGGCCAGCCTACGAGCAGTACTTC
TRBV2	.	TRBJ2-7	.	CASSGLQLEQYF	TGTGCCAGCAGTGGCCTCCAGCTCGAGCAGTACTTC
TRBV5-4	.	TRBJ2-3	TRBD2	CASNMGTSGRTDTQYF	TGTGCCAGCAATATGGGAACTAGCGGTCGCACAGATACGCAGTATTTT
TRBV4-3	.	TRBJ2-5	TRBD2	CASSPRGGSEETQYF	TGCGCCAGCAGCCCGAGGGGCGGGAGTGAGGAGACCCAGTACTTC
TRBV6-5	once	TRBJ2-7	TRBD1	CASSYSFGDRAGEQYF	TGTGCCAGCAGTTACTCTTTCGGCGACAGGGCTGGCGAGCAGTACTTC
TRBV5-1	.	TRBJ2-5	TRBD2	CASSLALAGEETQYF	TGCGCCAGCAGCTTGGCCCTAGCGGGGGAAGAGACCCAGTACTTC
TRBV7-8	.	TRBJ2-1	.	CASSSRSYNEQFF	TGTGCCAGCAGCTCCCGCTCCTACAATGAGCAGTTCTTC
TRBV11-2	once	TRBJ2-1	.	CASSSNNEQFF	TGTGCCAGCAGCTCGAACAATGAGCAGTTCTTC
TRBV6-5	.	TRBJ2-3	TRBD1	CASSYPDRGQQDTQYF	TGTGCCAGCAGTTACCCGGACAGGGGGCAGCAAGATACGCAGTATTTT
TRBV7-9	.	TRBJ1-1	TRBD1	CASSLTTGGPNTEAFF	TGTGCCAGCAGCTTAACAACAGGGGGGCCGAACACTGAAGCTTTCTTT
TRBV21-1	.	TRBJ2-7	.	CASSKSSAGSYEQYF	TGTGCCAGCAGCAAGTCAAGCGCGGGCTCCTACGAGCAGTACTTC
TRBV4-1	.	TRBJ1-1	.	CASSQEGWGSEAFF	TGCGCCAGCAGCCAAGAAGGCTGGGGTTCTGAAGCTTTCTTT
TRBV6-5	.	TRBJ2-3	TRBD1	CASSYGTGYTDTQYF	TGTGCCAGCAGTTACGGGACAGGTTACACAGATACGCAGTATTTT
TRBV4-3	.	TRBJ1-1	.	CASSQVWGTNTEAFF	TGCGCCAGCAGCCAAGTTTGGGGGACGAACACTGAAGCTTTCTTT
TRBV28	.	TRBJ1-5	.	CASSFATEMGNQPQHF	TGTGCCAGCAGTTTCGCGACAGAAATGGGGAATCAGCCCCAGCATTTT
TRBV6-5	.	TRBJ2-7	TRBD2	CASSYSGTSGEYEQYF	TGTGCCAGCAGTTACTCTGGGACTAGCGGGGAATACGAGCAGTACTTC
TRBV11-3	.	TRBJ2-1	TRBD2	CASSLDPTSDSYNEQFF	TGTGCCAGCAGCTTAGATCCCACTAGCGACTCTTACAATGAGCAGTTCTTC
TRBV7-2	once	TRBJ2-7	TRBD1	CASSLSIRTGNYEQYF	TGTGCCAGCAGCTTAAGTATCAGGACAGGGAACTACGAGCAGTACTTC
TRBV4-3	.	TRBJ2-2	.	CASSQVGGLVTGELFF	TGCGCCAGCAGCCAAGTTGGGGGATTGGTTACCGGGGAGCTGTTTTTT
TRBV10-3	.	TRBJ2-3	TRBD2	CAISESPILAGGRWSDTQYF	TGTGCCATCAGTGAGTCCCCGATCCTAGCGGGGGGGCGATGGTCAGATACGCAGTATTTT
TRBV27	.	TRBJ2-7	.	CASSSQVPYEQYF	TGTGCCAGCAGTTCCCAGGTGCCCTACGAGCAGTACTTC